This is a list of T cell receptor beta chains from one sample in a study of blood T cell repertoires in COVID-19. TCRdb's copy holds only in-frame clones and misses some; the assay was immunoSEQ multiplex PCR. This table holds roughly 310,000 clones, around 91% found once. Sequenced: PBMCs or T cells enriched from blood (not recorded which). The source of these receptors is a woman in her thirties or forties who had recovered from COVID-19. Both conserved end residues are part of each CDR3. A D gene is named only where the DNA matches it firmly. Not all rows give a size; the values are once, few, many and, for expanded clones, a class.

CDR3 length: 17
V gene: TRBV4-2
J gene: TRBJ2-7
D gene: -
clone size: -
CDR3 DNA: TGTGCCAGCAGCCACCCTCGTACAGGTTCGGTGAACTACGAGCAGTACTTC
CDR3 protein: CASSHPRTGSVNYEQYF

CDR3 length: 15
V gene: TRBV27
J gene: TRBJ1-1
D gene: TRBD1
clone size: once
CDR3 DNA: TGTGCCAGCAGTTTAGCCGGGACAGCGAACACTGAAGCTTTCTTT
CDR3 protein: CASSLAGTANTEAFF

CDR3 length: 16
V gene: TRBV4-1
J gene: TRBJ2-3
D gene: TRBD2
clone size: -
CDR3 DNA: TGCGCCAGCAGCCTCCTAGCGGGAATGAGCACAGATACGCAGTATTTT
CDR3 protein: CASSLLAGMSTDTQYF

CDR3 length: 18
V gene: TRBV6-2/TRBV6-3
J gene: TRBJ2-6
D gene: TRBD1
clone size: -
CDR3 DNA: TGTGCCAGCAGTTACCCCCGTGGCAGGGGGTCCGGGGCCAACGTCCTGACTTTC
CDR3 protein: CASSYPRGRGSGANVLTF

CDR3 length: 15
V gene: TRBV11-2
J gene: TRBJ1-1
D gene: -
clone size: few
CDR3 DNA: TGTGCCAGCAGCTCAGAGACAGGTCACTACACTGAAGCTTTCTTT
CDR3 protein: CASSSETGHYTEAFF

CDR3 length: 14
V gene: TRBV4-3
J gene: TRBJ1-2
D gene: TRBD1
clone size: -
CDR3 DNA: TGCGCCAGCAGCCAAGATCGAACAGGGGGCCGGTTCACCTTC
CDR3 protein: CASSQDRTGGRFTF

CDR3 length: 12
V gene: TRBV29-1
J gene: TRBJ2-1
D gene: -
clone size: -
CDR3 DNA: TGCAGCGTTGAAGGAGATCACGATGAGCAGTTCTTC
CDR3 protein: CSVEGDHDEQFF

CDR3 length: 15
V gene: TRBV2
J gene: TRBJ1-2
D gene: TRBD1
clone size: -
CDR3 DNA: TGTGCCAGCAGTGAAAGACAGGGAGCTTCGGCCGGCTACACCTTC
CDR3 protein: CASSERQGASAGYTF

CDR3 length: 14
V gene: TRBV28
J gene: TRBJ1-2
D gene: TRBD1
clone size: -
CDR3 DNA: TGTGCCAGCAGTTTAGCGGGACAGAACTATGGCTACACCTTC
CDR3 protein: CASSLAGQNYGYTF

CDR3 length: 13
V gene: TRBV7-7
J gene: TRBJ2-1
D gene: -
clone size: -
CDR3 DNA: TGTGCTAGCAGCTTATCACGGGGCAATGAGCAGTTCTTC
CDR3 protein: CASSLSRGNEQFF

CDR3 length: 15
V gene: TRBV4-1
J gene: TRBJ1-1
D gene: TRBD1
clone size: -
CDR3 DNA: TGCGCCAGCAGCCATGCGGACAGGGCGGCCACTGAAGCTTTCTTT
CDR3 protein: CASSHADRAATEAFF

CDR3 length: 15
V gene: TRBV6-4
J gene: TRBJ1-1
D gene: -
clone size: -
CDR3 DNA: TGTGCCAGCAGTGCCCAACAGGGCGCGAACACTGAAGCTTTCTTT
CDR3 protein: CASSAQQGANTEAFF

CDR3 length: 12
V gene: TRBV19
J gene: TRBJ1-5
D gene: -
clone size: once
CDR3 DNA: TGTGCCAGTAGTATGCGCGAGGGGCCCCAGCATTTT
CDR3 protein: CASSMREGPQHF

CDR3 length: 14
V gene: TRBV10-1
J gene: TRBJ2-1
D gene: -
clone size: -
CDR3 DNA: TGCGCCAGCAATCGGGACACTACCTACAATGAGCAGTTCTTC
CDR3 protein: CASNRDTTYNEQFF

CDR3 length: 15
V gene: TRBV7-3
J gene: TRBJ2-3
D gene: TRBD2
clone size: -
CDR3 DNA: TGTGCCAGCAGCTCCCCTACTAGCGGGGTTGGTACGCAGTATTTT
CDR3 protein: CASSSPTSGVGTQYF

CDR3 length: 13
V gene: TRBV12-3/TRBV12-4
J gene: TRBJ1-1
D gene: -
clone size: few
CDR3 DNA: TGTGCCAGCAGTTTACAGGGGAACACTGAAGCTTTCTTT
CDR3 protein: CASSLQGNTEAFF

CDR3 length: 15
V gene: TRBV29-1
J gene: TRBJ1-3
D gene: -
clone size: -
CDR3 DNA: TGCAGCGTTGTCGACAGGCCCTTCTCTGGAAACACCATATATTTT
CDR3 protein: CSVVDRPFSGNTIYF

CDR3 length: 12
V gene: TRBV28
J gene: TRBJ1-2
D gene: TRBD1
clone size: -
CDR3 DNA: TGTGCCACCCAGGTGGGGGACAGGACTTTAACCTTC
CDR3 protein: CATQVGDRTLTF

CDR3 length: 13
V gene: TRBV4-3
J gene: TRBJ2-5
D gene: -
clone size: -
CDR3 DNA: TGCGCCAGCAGCGACCTGGGAGTAGGGACCCAGTACTTC
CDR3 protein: CASSDLGVGTQYF

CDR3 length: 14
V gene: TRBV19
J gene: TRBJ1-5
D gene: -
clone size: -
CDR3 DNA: TGTGCCAGTAGTATAGAGGGCCCGAATCAGCCCCAGCATTTT
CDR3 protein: CASSIEGPNQPQHF

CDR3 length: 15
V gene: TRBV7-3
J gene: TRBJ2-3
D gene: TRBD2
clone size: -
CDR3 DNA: TGTGCCAGCAGCTTAACAGGCAGCGGGAGTGATACGCAGTATTTT
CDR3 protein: CASSLTGSGSDTQYF

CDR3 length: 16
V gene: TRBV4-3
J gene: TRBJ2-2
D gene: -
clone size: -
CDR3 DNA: TGCGCCAGCAGCCAAGCAGTCAGGGGCGACACCGGGGAGCTGTTTTTT
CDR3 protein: CASSQAVRGDTGELFF

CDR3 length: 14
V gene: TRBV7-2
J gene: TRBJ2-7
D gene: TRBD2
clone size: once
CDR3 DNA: TGTGCCAGCGCTCCGGGACTAGCGGGAATCGAGCAGTACTTC
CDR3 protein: CASAPGLAGIEQYF

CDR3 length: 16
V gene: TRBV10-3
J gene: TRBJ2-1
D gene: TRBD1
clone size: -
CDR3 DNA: TGTGCCATCAGTGAGCCAGGGGGTAGCTCCTACAATGAGCAGTTCTTC
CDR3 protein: CAISEPGGSSYNEQFF

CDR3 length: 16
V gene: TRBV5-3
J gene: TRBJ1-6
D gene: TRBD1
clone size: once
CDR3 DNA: TGTGCCAGAAGCACCAACCCGGGACAGAGTGATTCACCCCTCCACTTT
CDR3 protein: CARSTNPGQSDSPLHF

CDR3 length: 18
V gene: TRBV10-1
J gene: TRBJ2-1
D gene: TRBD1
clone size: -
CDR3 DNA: TGCGCCAGCAGTGCGGACAGGGCTCCGGACCCCCGTTACAATGAGCAGTTCTTC
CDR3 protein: CASSADRAPDPRYNEQFF

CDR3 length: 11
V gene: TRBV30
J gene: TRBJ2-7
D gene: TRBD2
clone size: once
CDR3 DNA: TGTGCCTGGAGGACTAGCGTGGAGCAGTACTTC
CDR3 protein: CAWRTSVEQYF

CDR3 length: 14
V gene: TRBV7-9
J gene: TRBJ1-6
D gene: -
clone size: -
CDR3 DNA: TGTGCCAGCAGCTTTATACAGGCGAATTCACCCCTCCACTTT
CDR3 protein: CASSFIQANSPLHF

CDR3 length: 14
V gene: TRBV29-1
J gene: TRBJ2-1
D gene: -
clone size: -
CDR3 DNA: TGCAGCGTTGTAGCTGAAAGCTCCTACAATGAGCAGTTCTTC
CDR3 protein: CSVVAESSYNEQFF

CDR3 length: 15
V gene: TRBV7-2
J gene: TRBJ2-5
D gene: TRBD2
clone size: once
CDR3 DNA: TGTGCCAGCAGCTCGGGACTAGCGGGGCGCGAGACCCAGTACTTC
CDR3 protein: CASSSGLAGRETQYF

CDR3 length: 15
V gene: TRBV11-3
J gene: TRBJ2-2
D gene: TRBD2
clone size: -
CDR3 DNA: TGTGCCAGCAGCCCAACAGCGGGGGGGCCCGGGGAGCTGTTTTTT
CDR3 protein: CASSPTAGGPGELFF

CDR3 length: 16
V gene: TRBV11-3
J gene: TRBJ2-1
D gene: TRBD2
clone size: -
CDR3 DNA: TGTGCCAGCAGCTCAATTAGCGGGAAGTCCTACAATGAGCAGTTCTTC
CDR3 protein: CASSSISGKSYNEQFF

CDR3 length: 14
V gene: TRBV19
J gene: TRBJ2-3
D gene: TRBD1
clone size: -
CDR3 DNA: TGTGCCAGTAGTAGGACAGGGGGCACAGATACGCAGTATTTT
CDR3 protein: CASSRTGGTDTQYF

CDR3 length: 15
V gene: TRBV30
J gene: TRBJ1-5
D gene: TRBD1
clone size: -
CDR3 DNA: TGTGCCTGGAGTACAGGGGGCTTAAGCAATCAGCCCCAGCATTTT
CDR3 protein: CAWSTGGLSNQPQHF

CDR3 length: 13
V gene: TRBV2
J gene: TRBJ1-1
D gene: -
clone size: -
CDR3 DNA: TGTGCCAGCAGTGGGGACATGGGAACTGAAGCTTTCTTT
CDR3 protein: CASSGDMGTEAFF

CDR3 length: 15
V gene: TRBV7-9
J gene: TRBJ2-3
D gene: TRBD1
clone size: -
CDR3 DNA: TGTGCCAGCAGCTCCCGACAGGGGGCGACAGATACGCAGTATTTT
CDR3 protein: CASSSRQGATDTQYF

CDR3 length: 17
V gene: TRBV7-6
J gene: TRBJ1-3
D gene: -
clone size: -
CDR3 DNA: TGTGCCAGCAGCTTGGGGTCAGGAGGAACTACTGGAAACACCATATATTTT
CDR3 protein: CASSLGSGGTTGNTIYF

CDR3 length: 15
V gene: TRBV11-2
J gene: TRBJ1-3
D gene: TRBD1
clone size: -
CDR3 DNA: TGTGCCAGCAGCCCACAGGGGGGGTCCTCGGACACCATATATTTT
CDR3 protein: CASSPQGGSSDTIYF

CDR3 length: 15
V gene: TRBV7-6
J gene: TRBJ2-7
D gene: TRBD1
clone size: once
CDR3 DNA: TGTGCCAGCAGCTTCGACAGGGAAACCTCCTACGAGCAGTACTTC
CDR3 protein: CASSFDRETSYEQYF

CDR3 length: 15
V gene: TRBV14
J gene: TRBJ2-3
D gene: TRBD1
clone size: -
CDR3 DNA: TGTGCCAGCAGCCAAGGACAGGGGTTCACAGATACGCAGTATTTT
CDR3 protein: CASSQGQGFTDTQYF

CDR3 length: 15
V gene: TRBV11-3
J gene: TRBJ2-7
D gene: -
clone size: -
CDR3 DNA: TGTGCCAGCAGCTTGGGCGACGGAGGACTATACGAGCAGTACTTC
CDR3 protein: CASSLGDGGLYEQYF

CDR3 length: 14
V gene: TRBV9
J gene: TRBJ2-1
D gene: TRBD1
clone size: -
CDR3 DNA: TGTGCCAGCAGCCTCCGGACAGGGTACAATGAGCAGTTCTTC
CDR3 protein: CASSLRTGYNEQFF

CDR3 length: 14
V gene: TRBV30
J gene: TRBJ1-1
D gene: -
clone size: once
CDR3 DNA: TGTGCCAAATTCCACCGGGTCACTGGGTCTGAAGCTTTCTTT
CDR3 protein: CAKFHRVTGSEAFF

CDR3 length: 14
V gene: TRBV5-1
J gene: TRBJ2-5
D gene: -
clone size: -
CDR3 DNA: TGCGCCAGCAGCCCGACAGACCTCAGTGAGACCCAGTACTTC
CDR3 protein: CASSPTDLSETQYF

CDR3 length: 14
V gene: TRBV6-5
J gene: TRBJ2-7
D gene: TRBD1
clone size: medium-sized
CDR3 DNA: TGTGCCAGCAGTACGACAGGGTCCCTCTACGAGCAGTACTTC
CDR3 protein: CASSTTGSLYEQYF

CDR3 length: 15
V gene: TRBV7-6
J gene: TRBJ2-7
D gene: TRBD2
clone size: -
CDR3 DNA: TGTGCCAGCAGCCCAGGGACTAGCGACTCCTACGAGCAGTACTTC
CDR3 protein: CASSPGTSDSYEQYF

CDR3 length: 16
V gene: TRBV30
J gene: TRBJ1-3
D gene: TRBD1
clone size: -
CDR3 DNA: TGTGCCTGGAGTGTAAGGGGGCTATTCACTGGAAACACCATATATTTT
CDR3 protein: CAWSVRGLFTGNTIYF

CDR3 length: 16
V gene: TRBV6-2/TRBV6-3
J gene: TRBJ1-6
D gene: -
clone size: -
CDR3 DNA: TGTGCCAGCAGCCGCGAGACAGGAGATAATAATTCACCCCTCCACTTT
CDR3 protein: CASSRETGDNNSPLHF

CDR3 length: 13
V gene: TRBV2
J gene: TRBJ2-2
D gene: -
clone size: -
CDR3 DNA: TGTGCCAGCAGTGTGGTGGAGCCCGGGGAGCTGTTTTTT
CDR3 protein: CASSVVEPGELFF

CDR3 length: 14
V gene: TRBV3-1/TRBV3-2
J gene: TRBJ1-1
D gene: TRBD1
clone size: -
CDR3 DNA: TGTGCCAGCAGCCAAGAGACAGGGTACACTGAAGCTTTCTTT
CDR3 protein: CASSQETGYTEAFF

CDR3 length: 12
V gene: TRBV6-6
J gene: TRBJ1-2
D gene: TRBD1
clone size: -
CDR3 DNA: TGTGCCAGCAGTGAGGACAGGTCCGGCTACACCTTC
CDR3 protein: CASSEDRSGYTF

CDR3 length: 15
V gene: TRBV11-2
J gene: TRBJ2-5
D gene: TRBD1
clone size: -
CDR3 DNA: TGTGCCAGCAGCTTAGATTCGACAGGGGGGGAGACCCAGTACTTC
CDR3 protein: CASSLDSTGGETQYF